The source of this TCR beta chain is a study of cytomegalovirus exposure and HLA in healthy donors. The study's findings and limits: The authors confirmed in vitro that a few CMV-associated chains were specific for CMV antigens.

In regard to this clone: Its specificity is unknown.

This table comes from immunoSEQ multiplex PCR, and its TCRdb copy is limited to in-frame clones, with some not included. This table holds around 60,000 clones, around nine tenths found once. This CDR3 has 14 amino acids. Germline CDR1 SEHNR, CDR2 FQNEAQ (reference sequence). V lost 3 bases and J lost 5; bases outside the gene matches: 1. This chain links TRBV7-9 with TRBJ2-1; 10 nucleotides line up with TRBD2. Sequenced material: PBMCs. The sequence derives from a man younger than 30 in good health and CMV-seronegative. The CDR3 DNA sequence: TGTGCCAGCAGCTTCGGACTAGCGGACAATGAGCAGTTCTTC. As protein: CASSFGLADNEQFF.